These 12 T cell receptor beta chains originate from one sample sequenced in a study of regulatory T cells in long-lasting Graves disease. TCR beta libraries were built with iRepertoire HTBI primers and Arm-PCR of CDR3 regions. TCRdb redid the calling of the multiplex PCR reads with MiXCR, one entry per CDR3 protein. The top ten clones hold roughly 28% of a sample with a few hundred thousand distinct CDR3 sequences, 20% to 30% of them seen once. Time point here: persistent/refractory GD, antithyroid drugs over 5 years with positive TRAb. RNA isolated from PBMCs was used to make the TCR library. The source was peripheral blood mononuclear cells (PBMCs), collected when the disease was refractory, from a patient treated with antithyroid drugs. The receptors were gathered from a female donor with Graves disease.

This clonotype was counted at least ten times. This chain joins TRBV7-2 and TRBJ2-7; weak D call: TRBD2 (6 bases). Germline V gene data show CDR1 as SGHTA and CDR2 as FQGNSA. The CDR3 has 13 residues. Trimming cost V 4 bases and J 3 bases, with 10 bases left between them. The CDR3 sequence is CASSSGLDYEQYF. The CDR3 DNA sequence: TGTGCCAGCAGCTCGGGACTCGACTACGAGCAGTACTTC.

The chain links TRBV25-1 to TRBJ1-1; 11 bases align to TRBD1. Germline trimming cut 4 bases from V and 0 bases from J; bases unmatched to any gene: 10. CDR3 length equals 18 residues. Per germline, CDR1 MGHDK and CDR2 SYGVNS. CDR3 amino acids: CASSGPGQGVLMNTEAFF. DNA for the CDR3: TGTGCCAGCAGTGGTCCGGGACAGGGGGTTCTGATGAACACTGAAGCTTTCTTT.

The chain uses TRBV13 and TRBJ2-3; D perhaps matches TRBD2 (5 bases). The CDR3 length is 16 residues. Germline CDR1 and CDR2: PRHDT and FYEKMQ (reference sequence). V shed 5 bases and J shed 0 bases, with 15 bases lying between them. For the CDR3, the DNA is TGTGCCAGCAGCGTGGTGGTCGGCGGGAGCACAGATACGCAGTATTTT. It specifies CASSVVVGGSTDTQYF. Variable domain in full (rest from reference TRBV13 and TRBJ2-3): AAGVIQSPRHLIKEKRETATLKCYPIPRHDTVYWYQQGPGQDPQFLISFYEKMQSDKGSIPDRFSAQQFSDYHSELNMSSLELGDSALYFCASSVVVGGSTDTQYFGPGTRLTVL.

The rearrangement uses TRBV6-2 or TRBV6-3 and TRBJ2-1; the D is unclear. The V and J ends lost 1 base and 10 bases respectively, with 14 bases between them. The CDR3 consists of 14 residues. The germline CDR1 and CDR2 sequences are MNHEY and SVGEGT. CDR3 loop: CASSYYIGVEEQFF. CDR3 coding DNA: TGTGCCAGCAGTTACTATATAGGAGTTGAGGAGCAGTTCTTC.

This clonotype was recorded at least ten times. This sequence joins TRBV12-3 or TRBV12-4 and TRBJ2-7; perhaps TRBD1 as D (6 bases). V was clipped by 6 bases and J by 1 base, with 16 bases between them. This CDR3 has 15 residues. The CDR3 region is CASSFRGQKSYEQYF. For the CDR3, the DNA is TGTGCCAGCAGCTTCAGGGGTCAGAAGTCCTACGAGCAGTACTTC.

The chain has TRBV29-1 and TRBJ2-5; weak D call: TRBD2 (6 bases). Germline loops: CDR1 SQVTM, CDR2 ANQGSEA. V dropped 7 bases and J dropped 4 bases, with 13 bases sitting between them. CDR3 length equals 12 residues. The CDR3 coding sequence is TGCAGCGCCATACTAGCAGCAGAGACCCAGTACTTC. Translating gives CSAILAAETQYF.

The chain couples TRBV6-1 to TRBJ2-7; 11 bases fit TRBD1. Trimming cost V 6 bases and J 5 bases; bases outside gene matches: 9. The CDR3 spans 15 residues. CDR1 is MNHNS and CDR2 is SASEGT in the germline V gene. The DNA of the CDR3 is TGTGCCAGCAGCCAATTTCCGGGACAGGGGGACGAGCAGTACTTC. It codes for CASSQFPGQGDEQYF.

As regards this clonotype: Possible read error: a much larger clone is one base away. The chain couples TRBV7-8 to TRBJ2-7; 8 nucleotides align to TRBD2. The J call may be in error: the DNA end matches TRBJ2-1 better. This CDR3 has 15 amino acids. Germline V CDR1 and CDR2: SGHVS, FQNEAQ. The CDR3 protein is CASHREKAGANEQFF. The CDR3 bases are TGTGCCAGCCACAGGGAAAAAGCGGGAGCGAACGAGCAGTTCTTC.

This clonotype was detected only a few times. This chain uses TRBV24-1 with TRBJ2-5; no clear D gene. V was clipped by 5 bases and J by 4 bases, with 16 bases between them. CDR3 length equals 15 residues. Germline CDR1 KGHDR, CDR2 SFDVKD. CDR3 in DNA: TGTGCCACCAGTGCGAAGAAGGGTATTGCAGAGACCCAGTACTTC. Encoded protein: CATSAKKGIAETQYF.

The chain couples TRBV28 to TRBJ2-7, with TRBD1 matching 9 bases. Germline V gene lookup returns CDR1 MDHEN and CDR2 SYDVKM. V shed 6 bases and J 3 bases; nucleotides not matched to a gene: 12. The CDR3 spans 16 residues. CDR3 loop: CASSLGDRDRVYEQYF. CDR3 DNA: TGTGCCAGCAGCCTAGGTGACCGGGACAGGGTCTACGAGCAGTACTTC.

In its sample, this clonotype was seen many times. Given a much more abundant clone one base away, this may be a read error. The CDR3 bases are TGTGCCAGCAGCGTCACAGGGGAAGGGACCCAGTACTTC. This codes for CASSVTGEGTQYF. The chain links TRBV11-2 to TRBJ2-5; 7 bases fit TRBD1. Trimming cost V 5 bases and J 7 bases; bases outside gene matches: 7. The CDR3 is 13 residues long. Germline V lookup: CDR1 SGHAT, CDR2 FQNNGV.

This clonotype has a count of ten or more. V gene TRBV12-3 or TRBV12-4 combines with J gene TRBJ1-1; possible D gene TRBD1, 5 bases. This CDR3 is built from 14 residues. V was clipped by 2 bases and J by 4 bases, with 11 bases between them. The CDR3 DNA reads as TGTGCCAGCAGTTTATCGAGGGGAGGCACTGAAGCTTTCTTT. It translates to CASSLSRGGTEAFF.